Presented here are 6 T cell receptor beta chains from one specimen sequenced in a study of blood T cell repertoires in COVID-19. The data were produced by immunoSEQ multiplex PCR, yet TCRdb's version contains in-frame clones alone and is incomplete. The table includes more than 100,000 clones, over 80% detected once. The sample consisted of peripheral blood. All receptors derive from a man over 45 with active COVID-19.

The CDR3 DNA reads as TGTGCCAGCAGCTTGCGGGCGGGCAGGGGAAGGGGTCAGCCCCAGCATTTT. Protein sequence: CASSLRAGRGRGQPQHF. V gene TRBV5-6 combines with J gene TRBJ1-5, with a tentative D call TRBD1 (6 bases). V lost 1 base to trimming and J lost 6 bases, with 20 bases between them. Germline lookup yields CDR1 SGHDT and CDR2 YYEEEE. The CDR3 sequence is 17 residues long.

This clone was observed a few times. CDR3 residues: CASSLSGLGDTQYF. The CDR3 DNA is TGCGCCAGCAGCTTGTCAGGGCTGGGAGATACGCAGTATTTT. The chain carries TRBV5-1 and TRBJ2-3; tentatively, D is TRBD1 (5 bases). The CDR3 is 14 amino acids. Germline CDR1 SGHRS, CDR2 YFSETQ. Trimming removed 1 base at V and 5 bases at J, with 11 bases between.

This chain links TRBV5-4 with TRBJ2-5; weak D call: TRBD1 (7 bases). The CDR3 covers 14 residues. The germline gives CDR1 SGHNT, CDR2 YYREEE (reference sequence). Trimming removed 3 bases from V and 5 bases from J, with 14 bases in between. CDR3 sequence reads: CASSWQTGRETQYF. The CDR3, as DNA: TGTGCCAGCAGCTGGCAGACAGGGAGGGAGACCCAGTACTTC.

The CDR3 DNA reads TGTGCTAGTGGTAGAAACAGGGGTCTGGGCACTGAAGCTTTCTTT. Its translation is CASGRNRGLGTEAFF. The chain employs TRBV12-5 and TRBJ1-1, with 7 bases that match TRBD1. Trimming removed 5 bases from V and 4 bases from J; junction bases left unmatched: 10. Germline assignment: CDR1 LGHNT and CDR2 FRNRAP. The CDR3 spans 15 residues.

V usage is TRBV3-1 (or the pseudogene TRBV3-2) and J usage is TRBJ1-3; D not resolved. CDR1 and CDR2 from the germline V gene are LGHDT and YNNKEL (reference sequence). The CDR3 loop spans 15 amino acids. V was trimmed by 4 bases and J by 3 bases, leaving 13 bases between them. CDR3 DNA: TGTGCCAGCAGCCCCTATACCTCCTTTGGAAACACCATATATTTT. It codes for CASSPYTSFGNTIYF.

The gene calls are TRBV14 and TRBJ2-3; 15 bases line up with TRBD2. From germline, CDR1 is SGHDN and CDR2 FVKESK. The CDR3 has 22 amino acids. V shed 4 bases and J 4 bases; nucleotides not matched to a gene: 21. This chain's CDR3 is CASSRQGIFPGLAGGSSDTQYF. CDR3 coding DNA: TGTGCCAGCAGCCGACAGGGGATTTTTCCGGGACTAGCGGGGGGTTCTTCAGATACGCAGTATTTT. Variable domain in full (rest from reference TRBV14 and TRBJ2-3): EAGVTQFPSHSVIEKGQTVTLRCDPISGHDNLYWYRRVMGKEIKFLLHFVKESKQDESGMPNNRFLAERTGGTYSTLKVQPAELEDSGVYFCASSRQGIFPGLAGGSSDTQYFGPGTRLTVL.